A selection of T cell receptor beta chains follows, all from one sample in a study of T-cell memory formation after mild COVID-19. Via MiXCR, TCRdb re-called the 5' RACE reads, giving one row per CDR3 protein. The data hold more than 300,000 distinct CDR3 sequences, with 20% to 25% observed a single time. Sequencing was performed on PBMCs or a T cell subset sorted from them (not recorded which). The receptors originated from a man in his late teens or twenties who had mild COVID-19 (a few samples of this study predate the infection). Cell type and time point are not known. The conserved cysteine and the conserved F or W are not part of the CDR3 here. Size values are once, few and many counts, or a class for expanded clones, and some rows have none.

clone_size	v_call	j_call	cdr3_aa
NA	TRBV11-2	TRBJ2-5	ASSLDAGTRSETQY
few	TRBV6-5	TRBJ2-1	ASSLGPEDEQF
NA	TRBV6-5	TRBJ2-3	ASSQGTGGSWADTQY
few	TRBV10-2	TRBJ2-5	ASGGYKGETQY
NA	TRBV12-3/TRBV12-4	TRBJ2-5	ASSASKETQY
NA	TRBV20-1	TRBJ1-4	SAVGSEKLF
NA	TRBV12-3/TRBV12-4	TRBJ2-5	ASSRNSDQETQY
few	TRBV20-1	TRBJ1-1	SARDPGGVRTEAF
many	TRBV29-1	TRBJ2-5	SVEGTYEETQY
NA	TRBV12-3/TRBV12-4	TRBJ2-3	ASSAPRAGGQGQY
few	TRBV11-2	TRBJ2-3	ASSDLDRATDTQY
NA	TRBV19	TRBJ2-7	ASSPGTGSSYEQY
few	TRBV7-3	TRBJ2-1	ASSLLQGSFNEQF
few	TRBV11-2	TRBJ2-2	ASSTGTSATGELF
few	TRBV6-5	TRBJ1-1	ATVTIGTEAF
few	TRBV15	TRBJ2-3	ATSRRSGGPSDTQY
NA	TRBV28	TRBJ2-1	ASSLGGVAHGEQF
few	TRBV7-9	TRBJ2-2	ASSLTVGGSGELF
NA	TRBV3-1	TRBJ1-1	ASSQTRDAGAF
many	TRBV7-2	TRBJ1-5	ASSSNRGEQPQH
NA	TRBV7-2	TRBJ1-5	ASSLVGQGSFSNQPQH
few	TRBV6-2/TRBV6-3	TRBJ1-5	ASSSLDRPSNQPQH
few	TRBV23-1	TRBJ2-3	ASSHHSSGRGCADTQY
NA	TRBV6-6	TRBJ2-3	ASSYPREGSSTDTQY
NA	TRBV11-3	TRBJ2-3	ASMLWAARDRGKEDTQY
few	TRBV7-2	TRBJ2-1	ASRSGLASYNEQF
many	TRBV7-6	TRBJ2-6	ASSLAGGITSGANVLT
many	TRBV20-1	TRBJ2-1	SARPPLLAKRVHEQF
many	TRBV4-3	TRBJ2-3	ASSQDLLTGASTDTQY
NA	TRBV5-1	TRBJ1-2	ASTPSRGDNGYT
few	TRBV5-1	TRBJ2-5	ASSWGQGIGETQY
few	TRBV29-1	TRBJ2-7	SVTQGSDEQY